Given below is one TCR beta chain in context. Its matching antigen is unknown. Nominal health characterized the donors when sampled, though unrecorded immune exposures were likely. The data originate from a study of cytomegalovirus exposure and HLA in healthy donors. Study overall: From around 180 million T cells, an earlier analysis saw around 120 million unique TCR beta sequences.

The CDR3 has 15 amino acids. From germline, CDR1 is SNHLY and CDR2 FYNNEI. With V trimmed by 6 bases and J by 9 bases, 14 bases remained unmatched. Points from the study as a whole: Common viral pathogens seemed to be connected with several of the most significant clusters, according to a later analysis. In vitro, a few CMV-associated chains proved specific for CMV antigens.

Primers: 60 Vbeta forward and 13 Jbeta reverse. Repertoires were generated with immunoSEQ multiplex PCR, while TCRdb's copy carries only in-frame clones and drops some. The sample lists about 69,000 clones, 74% occurring once. The sequence was collected from a woman in her sixties or seventies in good health and CMV-seropositive. The sequencing input was PBMCs. This chain joins TRBV2 and TRBJ2-1, with TRBD2 matching 7 bases. The DNA of the CDR3 is TGTGCCAGCAGGAGGGCGGGAGTTTTTCGGGGTGAGCAGTTCTTC. Its translation: CASRRAGVFRGEQFF.